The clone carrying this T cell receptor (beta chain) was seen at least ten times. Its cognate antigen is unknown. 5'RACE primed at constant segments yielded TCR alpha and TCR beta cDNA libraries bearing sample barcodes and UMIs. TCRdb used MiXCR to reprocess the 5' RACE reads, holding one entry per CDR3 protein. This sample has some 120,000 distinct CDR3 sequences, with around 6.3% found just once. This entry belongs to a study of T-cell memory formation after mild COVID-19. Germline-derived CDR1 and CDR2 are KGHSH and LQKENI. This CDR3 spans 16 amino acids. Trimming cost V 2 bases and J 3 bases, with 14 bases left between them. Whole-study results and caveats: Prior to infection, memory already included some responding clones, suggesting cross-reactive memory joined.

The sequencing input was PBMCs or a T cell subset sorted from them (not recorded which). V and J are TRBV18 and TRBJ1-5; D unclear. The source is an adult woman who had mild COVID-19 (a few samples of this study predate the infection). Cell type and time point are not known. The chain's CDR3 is CASSPAERIDNQPQHF. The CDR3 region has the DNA TGTGCCAGCTCACCAGCGGAGAGGATCGACAATCAGCCCCAGCATTTT.